This T cell receptor beta chain was sequenced during a study of blood T cell repertoires in COVID-19. Turning to the study itself: The analysed material was cDNA or gDNA that came from T cells, B-cell-depleted T cells, or PBMCs.

Trimming removed 5 bases from V and 7 bases from J; junction bases left unmatched: 4. The CDR3 loop spans 13 amino acids. Repertoires were generated with immunoSEQ multiplex PCR, while TCRdb's copy carries only in-frame clones and drops some. The table shows 200,000 to 250,000 clones, with around nine tenths occurring only once. This receptor was identified in a man aged 60-69 years with acute or convalescent COVID-19. V is TRBV12-3 or TRBV12-4 and J is TRBJ2-2, with TRBD1 matching over 7 bases. Material: peripheral blood. Written as DNA, the CDR3 is TGTGCCAGCAGTAACAGGGGAAGCGGGGAGCTGTTTTTT. Amino acids: CASSNRGSGELFF.